Listed below are T cell receptor beta chains from one sample, sequenced in a study of OX40 agonist ivuxolimab in advanced cancers. Data came from immunoSEQ multiplex PCR; TCRdb stores just in-frame clones and leaves some out. Of tens of thousands of clones detected, 91% appear once; the ten largest clones hold 10% to 15%. Sequences were derived from CD4+ or CD8+ T cells sorted from blood, sampled in a trial of the OX40 agonist ivuxolimab. Receptors originate from an adult with an advanced solid tumor such as melanoma, head and neck, liver or kidney cancer. The CDR3 runs from the conserved cysteine through the conserved F or W. A D gene is named only where the DNA matches it firmly. Only part of the rows carry a size: once, few, many, or a class if the clone is expanded.

TRBV10-3	TRBJ2-4	once	NA	CAISERDDKNIQYF	TGTGCCATCAGTGAGCGGGACGATAAAAACATTCAGTACTTC
TRBV11-2	TRBJ2-7	NA	TRBD2	CASSLVYGTSVYEQYF	TGTGCCAGCAGCTTAGTTTATGGGACTAGCGTCTACGAGCAGTACTTC
TRBV7-9	TRBJ1-1	few	NA	CASSPSQETEAFF	TGTGCCAGCAGCCCGTCCCAGGAAACTGAAGCTTTCTTT
TRBV9	TRBJ2-1	NA	NA	CASSVGGASPYNEQFF	TGTGCCAGCAGCGTGGGGGGGGCAAGCCCCTACAATGAGCAGTTCTTC
TRBV6-5	TRBJ2-7	NA	NA	CASMFSSGEQYF	TGTGCCAGCATGTTCTCATCCGGGGAGCAGTACTTC
TRBV12-5	TRBJ1-5	once	TRBD1	CASALVLGQGNQPQHF	TGTGCTAGTGCCTTGGTTCTGGGACAGGGTAATCAGCCCCAGCATTTT
TRBV11-2	TRBJ2-1	once	TRBD2	CASSRLAGRYEQFF	TGTGCCAGCAGCCGACTAGCGGGACGATATGAGCAGTTCTTC
TRBV5-6	TRBJ1-1	NA	TRBD1	CASSLPGTGRETEAFF	TGTGCCAGCAGCCTACCCGGGACAGGGAGGGAAACTGAAGCTTTCTTT
TRBV28	TRBJ1-2	once	NA	CASLRAGTDGYTF	TGTGCCAGCCTGCGAGCGGGGACGGATGGCTACACCTTC
TRBV7-6	TRBJ2-5	NA	TRBD2	CASSTPSGPQETQYF	TGTGCCAGCAGCACCCCTAGCGGGCCCCAAGAGACCCAGTACTTC
TRBV19	TRBJ2-7	NA	TRBD1	CASSSSLSGTGTYEQYF	TGTGCCAGTAGTTCTTCTCTCTCCGGGACAGGGACCTACGAGCAGTACTTC
TRBV4-3	TRBJ2-7	NA	NA	CASSHGGHSDHEQYF	TGCGCCAGCAGCCACGGCGGCCATAGCGACCACGAGCAGTACTTC
TRBV5-1	TRBJ1-1	NA	NA	CASSLAVGGLGAFF	TGCGCCAGCAGCTTGGCCGTGGGGGGCTTAGGAGCTTTCTTT
TRBV7-2	TRBJ2-7	NA	TRBD2	CASSLVAGGLYEQYF	TGTGCCAGCAGCTTAGTAGCGGGAGGTCTCTACGAGCAGTACTTC
TRBV5-8	TRBJ1-5	NA	TRBD1	CASSPDRVNQPQHF	TGTGCCAGCAGCCCCGACAGGGTAAATCAGCCCCAGCATTTT
TRBV5-6	TRBJ2-7	NA	TRBD1	CASRRGQGLYEQYF	TGTGCCAGCAGGCGGGGACAGGGGCTCTACGAGCAGTACTTC
TRBV5-1	TRBJ2-1	NA	NA	CASRGGGSYNEQFF	TGCGCCAGCAGGGGGGGCGGATCCTACAATGAGCAGTTCTTC
TRBV28	TRBJ1-1	NA	TRBD1	CASSSPRRGRGAFF	TGTGCCAGCAGTTCCCCGCGCAGGGGCAGGGGGGCTTTCTTT
TRBV6-1	TRBJ1-6	once	NA	CASSEAGTNSPLHF	TGTGCCAGCAGTGAGGCAGGGACGAATTCACCCCTCCACTTT
TRBV11-3	TRBJ1-2	NA	NA	CASSACTGITYGYTF	TGTGCCAGCAGCGCATGTACAGGAATTACTTATGGCTACACCTTC
TRBV5-4	TRBJ2-3	NA	NA	CASSTTDRPTDTQYF	TGTGCCAGCAGCACTACTGACAGGCCCACAGATACGCAGTATTTT
TRBV19	TRBJ1-5	NA	NA	CASRRQVGNQPQHF	TGTGCCAGTAGAAGACAGGTTGGAAATCAGCCCCAGCATTTT
TRBV5-1	TRBJ2-5	NA	TRBD1	CASSPFGQGEGETQYF	TGCGCCAGCAGCCCCTTCGGACAGGGGGAGGGAGAGACCCAGTACTTC
TRBV27	TRBJ1-1	NA	NA	CASSREMNTEAFF	TGTGCCAGCAGCAGGGAGATGAACACTGAAGCTTTCTTT
TRBV29-1	TRBJ2-3	NA	TRBD2	CSVDRTASGGPSW	TGCAGCGTTGATCGTACGGCTAGCGGGGGCCCTTCGTGG
TRBV18	TRBJ1-1	NA	NA	CASSPPTPLGNTEAFF	TGTGCCAGCTCACCACCTACGCCCCTTGGGAACACTGAAGCTTTCTTT
TRBV7-2	TRBJ2-7	NA	TRBD1	CASSLTRRQGFYEQYF	TGTGCCAGCAGCTTAACCCGTCGACAGGGGTTCTACGAGCAGTACTTC
TRBV10-3	TRBJ2-1	NA	NA	CAISESFVADYYNEQFF	TGTGCCATCAGTGAGTCCTTTGTTGCGGACTATTACAATGAGCAGTTCTTC
TRBV6-1	TRBJ1-4	NA	NA	CASTGGTATNEKLFF	TGTGCCAGCACGGGTGGGACTGCAACTAATGAAAAACTGTTTTTT
TRBV7-9	TRBJ2-7	once	NA	CASSLSRGGMDYEQYF	TGTGCCAGCAGCTTAAGCAGGGGGGGTATGGACTACGAGCAGTACTTC
TRBV28	TRBJ1-4	NA	TRBD1	CASSRDRGEKLFF	TGTGCCAGCAGCCGGGACAGGGGCGAAAAACTGTTTTTT
TRBV28	TRBJ1-5	NA	NA	CASSRLQGRLGIGNQPQHF	TGTGCCAGCAGCCGCCTTCAGGGGCGGCTAGGAATCGGCAATCAGCCCCAGCATTTT
TRBV6-6	TRBJ2-5	NA	TRBD2	CASSSPRREGETQYF	TGTGCCAGCAGTTCGCCCAGGCGGGAGGGGGAGACCCAGTACTTC
TRBV6-5	TRBJ2-7	NA	TRBD1	CASSVYRGYEQYF	TGTGCCAGCAGTGTTTACAGGGGCTACGAGCAGTACTTC
TRBV10-1	TRBJ1-2	NA	NA	CASPLDYGYTF	TGCGCCAGCCCCCTGGACTATGGCTACACCTTC
TRBV4-1	TRBJ2-3	NA	NA	CASSQPLGLNTQYF	TGCGCCAGCAGCCAGCCGTTGGGGTTAAATACGCAGTATTTT
TRBV2	TRBJ2-5	NA	NA	CASGHRGGETQYF	TGTGCCAGCGGCCATCGTGGAGGAGAGACCCAGTACTTC
TRBV6-5	TRBJ1-1	NA	TRBD1	CASSWDRGKAFF	TGTGCCAGCAGTTGGGACAGGGGGAAGGCTTTCTTT
TRBV6-1	TRBJ1-5	NA	NA	CASAGTRRSNQPQHF	TGTGCCAGCGCGGGGACGAGGAGGAGCAATCAGCCCCAGCATTTT
TRBV5-1	TRBJ2-3	once	TRBD2	CASSLELAGTDTQYF	TGCGCCAGCAGCTTGGAACTAGCGGGGACAGATACGCAGTATTTT
TRBV6-1	TRBJ2-1	NA	TRBD2	CASIELAGGYNEQFF	TGTGCCAGCATAGAACTAGCGGGAGGATACAATGAGCAGTTCTTC
TRBV18	TRBJ2-1	NA	TRBD2	CASSPLLAGDEQFF	TGTGCCAGCTCACCACTACTAGCGGGAGATGAGCAGTTCTTC
TRBV6-6	TRBJ1-1	NA	NA	CASSRGLGTEAFF	TGTGCCAGCAGCCGGGGATTGGGCACTGAAGCTTTCTTT
TRBV4-2	TRBJ1-1	once	NA	CASSPKLQDTEAFF	TGTGCCAGCAGCCCTAAACTACAGGACACTGAAGCTTTCTTT
TRBV5-1	TRBJ2-1	NA	TRBD2	CASSLVGGGAINEQFF	TGCGCCAGCAGCTTGGTTGGCGGGGGGGCGATCAATGAGCAGTTCTTC
TRBV5-1	TRBJ1-1	NA	NA	CASSPGGGSTEAFF	TGCGCCAGCAGCCCTGGGGGAGGGAGCACTGAAGCTTTCTTT
TRBV4-2	TRBJ1-4	NA	NA	CASSQVGGNDANEKLFF	TGTGCCAGCAGCCAAGTAGGTGGTAACGATGCTAATGAAAAACTGTTTTTT
TRBV4-2	TRBJ2-1	NA	TRBD2	CASSQGAQREISYNEQFF	TGTGCCAGCAGCCAAGGTGCCCAGCGGGAGATCTCCTACAATGAGCAGTTCTTC
TRBV23-1	TRBJ1-6	NA	TRBD1	CASSQPKGQGAVKGNSPLHF	TGCGCCAGCAGTCAACCTAAGGGACAGGGGGCCGTAAAGGGTAATTCACCCCTCCACTTT
TRBV7-6	TRBJ1-5	NA	NA	CASSSSRDGPQHF	TGTGCCAGCAGCTCGAGCAGGGACGGGCCCCAGCATTTT
TRBV19	TRBJ2-5	NA	NA	CASRGGETQYF	TGTGCCAGTAGGGGAGGAGAGACCCAGTACTTC
TRBV27	TRBJ2-7	NA	TRBD2	CASSLFGSGSIRYEQYF	TGTGCCAGCAGTTTATTCGGTAGCGGGAGCATTCGATACGAGCAGTACTTC
TRBV6-6	TRBJ1-2	NA	NA	CASRKDQGSLGYTF	TGTGCCAGCAGAAAAGATCAGGGTTCCCTTGGCTACACCTTC